The 22 T cell receptor beta chains below come from one sample, sequenced in a study of T cell changes during pregnancy in multiple sclerosis. Assay: immunoSEQ multiplex PCR; the TCRdb copy retains only in-frame clones and omits some. Found here are some 70,000 clones, roughly 92% of them singletons; the top ten hold just over 3%. The sample here was CD8+ T cells from peripheral blood mononuclear cells, taken in the third trimester of pregnancy. These receptors were obtained from a female donor in good health, enrolled as a control in a pregnancy study.

This clone was seen only once. The chain joins TRBV9 to TRBJ2-3, with 11 bases lining up with TRBD2. J gave up 1 base and V 7 bases, and 17 bases lay outside the gene matches. The CDR3 has 19 amino acids. Per germline, CDR1 SGDLS and CDR2 YYNGEE. As DNA, the CDR3 is TGTGCCAGCGGTAGCGGGGGGGCCCATCCTTTATTTGGCACAGATACGCAGTATTTT. Its translation: CASGSGGAHPLFGTDTQYF.

The chain is built from TRBV6-4 and TRBJ2-1, with a possible D match to TRBD1 (5 bases). This CDR3 is 15 amino acids long. Trimming cost V 3 bases and J 5 bases, with 14 bases left between them. Germline loops: CDR1 MRHNA, CDR2 SNTAGT. CDR3 coding DNA: TGTGCCAGCAGTGATTCGCAGGGTGGACACAATGAGCAGTTCTTC. Translation: CASSDSQGGHNEQFF.

V and J are TRBV7-8 and TRBJ1-5, with D possibly matching TRBD1 (5 bases). The germline V gene has CDR1 SGHVS and CDR2 FQNEAQ. The CDR3 consists of 13 residues. Trimming removed 5 bases from V and 4 bases from J, with 9 bases in between. CDR3 amino acids: CASSVQVNQPQHF. The CDR3 region has the DNA TGTGCCAGCAGCGTACAGGTAAATCAGCCCCAGCATTTT.

In this sample, this clone turned up once. The chain recombines TRBV7-2 with TRBJ2-7; 9 nucleotides line up with TRBD1. Looked up from germline, CDR1 is SGHTA and CDR2 is FQGNSA. The length of the CDR3 is 16 residues. Trimming cost V 2 bases and J 1 base; bases outside gene matches: 6. CDR3 sequence (DNA): TGTGCCAGCAGCTTAAGTGGACAGGGGACATCCTACGAGCAGTACTTC. Residues: CASSLSGQGTSYEQYF.

This chain links TRBV14 with TRBJ1-1; TRBD1 matches 7 bases. This CDR3 is 15 amino acids long. Germline lookup yields CDR1 SGHDN and CDR2 FVKESK. V trimming: 7 bases; J trimming: 8 bases; junction bases outside the gene matches: 16. The CDR3 DNA sequence: TGTGCCAGCAACCCACCGGGACAGCATAAAGAGGAAGCTTTCTTT. Encoded protein: CASNPPGQHKEEAFF.

The chain has TRBV9 and TRBJ1-2; 10 nucleotides align to TRBD1. V was pared by 3 bases and J by 4 bases, with 6 bases of the junction left unmatched. Germline CDR1 and CDR2: SGDLS and YYNGEE. The CDR3 contains 15 residues. Written as DNA, the CDR3 is TGTGCCAGCAGCGGGACCCGGACAGGGGGCTATGGCTACACCTTC. Translated, it gives CASSGTRTGGYGYTF.

The chain employs TRBV19 and TRBJ1-2; unclear D gene. V lost 3 bases, J lost 8 bases, and 16 bases lay in between. Germline V gives CDR1 LNHDA, CDR2 SQIVND (reference sequence). The CDR3 contains 14 residues. This CDR3 is CASSMLPSVWGYTF. In nucleotides, the CDR3 is TGTGCCAGTAGTATGCTGCCTTCGGTGTGGGGCTACACCTTC.

V and J are TRBV6-5 and TRBJ1-4; D possibly corresponds to TRBD1 (5 bases). The CDR3 consists of 14 residues. V was pared by 2 bases and J by 8 bases, with 12 bases between. The germline V gene encodes CDR1 MNHEY and CDR2 SVGAGI. CDR3 DNA: TGTGCCAGCAGTTACGGGACTTCTGGGGAAAAACTGTTTTTT. Translating gives CASSYGTSGEKLFF.

V and J are TRBV5-5 and TRBJ1-1, with D perhaps TRBD1 (6 bases). Germline loops: CDR1 SGHKS, CDR2 YYEKEE (reference sequence). V lost 4 bases and J lost 4, with 17 bases in between. This CDR3 has 15 residues. CDR3 residues: CASSASGGHGTEAFF. The CDR3 bases are TGTGCCAGCAGCGCCTCCGGGGGGCACGGCACTGAAGCTTTCTTT. The whole variable domain, filled in from reference TRBV5-5 and TRBJ1-1, reads DAGVTQSPTHLIKTRGQQVTLRCSPISGHKSVSWYQQVLGQGPQFIFQYYEKEERGRGNFPDRFSARQFPNYSSELNVNALLLGDSALYLCASSASGGHGTEAFFGQGTRLTVV.

This chain links TRBV9 with TRBJ2-1; TRBD2 agrees at 13 bases. The CDR3 extends over 13 amino acids. Germline V gene lookup returns CDR1 SGDLS and CDR2 YYNGEE. V lost 3 bases and J lost 13; bases outside the gene matches: 4. Here the CDR3 reads CASSAGTSGVQFF. The CDR3, as DNA: TGTGCCAGCAGCGCTGGGACTAGCGGGGTCCAGTTCTTC.

V usage is TRBV27 and J usage is TRBJ2-3; the D gene is possibly TRBD2 (6 bases). CDR1 and CDR2 from the germline V gene are MNHEY and SMNVEV (reference sequence). V shed 5 bases and J shed 4 bases, with 7 bases lying between them. This CDR3 is 12 amino acids long. CDR3 DNA: TGTGCCAGCAGTGGAGGGCCAGATACGCAGTATTTT. Protein product: CASSGGPDTQYF.

The rearrangement links TRBV5-8 to TRBJ2-7, with D hard to call. Germline values: CDR1 SGHTS, CDR2 YDEGEE. The CDR3 has 14 residues. V was cut by 0 bases and J by 0 bases, with 7 bases left in between. CDR3 amino acids: CASSLGDNSYEQYF. The CDR3 DNA reads as TGTGCCAGCAGCTTGGGAGACAACTCCTACGAGCAGTACTTC.

The DNA for the CDR3 is TGTGCCAGCAGTGCAACCGGGACTGCGACTAGCACAGATACGCAGTATTTT. Residues: CASSATGTATSTDTQYF. The V call is TRBV2, the J call TRBJ2-3; possible D gene TRBD2, 6 bases. CDR3 length: 17 residues. V gave up 4 bases and J gave up 0 bases, with 17 bases separating them. In germline, CDR1 is SNHLY, CDR2 FYNNEI.

This chain joins TRBV5-6 and TRBJ2-1; 9 nucleotides agree with TRBD2. Germline V gene sequence: CDR1 SGHDT, CDR2 YYEEEE. The J segment lost 4 bases and the V segment lost 2 bases, leaving 10 bases of the junction unmatched. The CDR3 has 17 residues. In DNA form, the CDR3 reads TGTGCCAGCAGCTTAACCGCGGGGGGGGAATTATACAATGAGCAGTTCTTC. This translates into CASSLTAGGELYNEQFF.

V gene TRBV30 combines with J gene TRBJ1-6; 9 nucleotides match TRBD1. V gave up 5 bases and J gave up 10 bases; unmatched junction bases: 9. Germline V lookup: CDR1 GTSNPN, CDR2 SVGIG (reference sequence). The CDR3 is 14 residues long. As DNA, the CDR3 is TGTGCCTGGTTCTCGGGACAGGGTGACTCACCCCTCCACTTT. It codes for CAWFSGQGDSPLHF. The full variable domain, completed using reference TRBV30 and TRBJ1-6, is SQTIHQWPATLVQPVGSPLSLECTVEGTSNPNLYWYRQAAGRGLQLLFYSVGIGQISSEVPQNLSASRPQDRQFILSSKKLLLSDSGFYLCAWFSGQGDSPLHFGNGTRLTVT.

The V gene is TRBV5-4, the J gene TRBJ1-2; 12 nucleotides line up with TRBD1. This CDR3 is 13 amino acids long. Germline assignment: CDR1 SGHNT and CDR2 YYREEE (reference sequence). The V gene end was trimmed by 3 bases and the J gene end by 8 bases; junction bases not matched to a gene: 2. Written as DNA, the CDR3 is TGTGCCAGCAGCTGGGACAGGGGGCTCGGCTACACCTTC. Protein sequence: CASSWDRGLGYTF.

This chain links TRBV2 with TRBJ2-1, with D uncertain. The CDR3 sequence is 17 residues long. Germline V gives CDR1 SNHLY, CDR2 FYNNEI. V gave up 2 bases and J gave up 6 bases, with 20 bases separating them. The CDR3 DNA follows: TGTGCCAGCAGTGAAAGCTTGGGCAGGCCCCTGGGCAATGAGCAGTTCTTC. Its translation is CASSESLGRPLGNEQFF.

This chain links TRBV11-3 with TRBJ2-7; the match to TRBD1 covers 7 bases. V was clipped by 5 bases and J by 4 bases; unmatched bases: 11. CDR1 and CDR2 (germline): SGHNT, YENEEA. The CDR3 extends over 15 amino acids. CDR3 residues: CASSTQGQANYEQYF. DNA for the CDR3: TGTGCCAGCAGCACCCAAGGACAGGCCAATTACGAGCAGTACTTC.

The rearrangement joins TRBV29-1 to TRBJ2-7; D possibly corresponds to TRBD2 (7 bases). Trimming shortened V by 3 bases and J by 0 bases, and 9 bases separated the two germline ends. Germline CDR1 reads SQVTM; CDR2 reads ANQGSEA. The CDR3 runs 13 residues. CDR3 bases: TGCAGCGTTGAGAGGGGGGGCTCCTACGAGCAGTACTTC. It specifies CSVERGGSYEQYF.

The chain links TRBV5-4 to TRBJ2-1; 7 nucleotides agree with TRBD1. The CDR3 is 13 amino acids. V was clipped by 5 bases and J by 4 bases; unmatched bases: 3. Germline V gene data show CDR1 as SGHNT and CDR2 as YYREEE (reference sequence). CDR3 sequence reads: CASSRQGYNEQFF. CDR3 nucleotide sequence: TGTGCCAGCAGTCGACAGGGATACAATGAGCAGTTCTTC.

A single count supports this clone. This rearrangement joins TRBV6-5 to TRBJ1-4; tentatively, D is TRBD1 (6 bases). CDR1 and CDR2 from the germline V gene are MNHEY and SVGAGI. The length of the CDR3 is 14 residues. V was clipped by 5 bases and J by 8 bases, with 15 bases between them. CDR3 DNA sequence: TGTGCCAGCAGTCAACAGGGAGTTAACGAAAAACTGTTTTTT. This codes for CASSQQGVNEKLFF.

The CDR3 loop reads CASSHNYEQYF. The DNA of the CDR3 is TGTGCCAGCAGCCACAACTACGAGCAGTACTTC. The chain uses TRBV11-2 and TRBJ2-7; D is unresolved. The CDR3 sequence is 11 residues long. Germline V gene sequence: CDR1 SGHAT, CDR2 FQNNGV. V shed 5 bases and J shed 3 bases, with 5 bases lying between them.